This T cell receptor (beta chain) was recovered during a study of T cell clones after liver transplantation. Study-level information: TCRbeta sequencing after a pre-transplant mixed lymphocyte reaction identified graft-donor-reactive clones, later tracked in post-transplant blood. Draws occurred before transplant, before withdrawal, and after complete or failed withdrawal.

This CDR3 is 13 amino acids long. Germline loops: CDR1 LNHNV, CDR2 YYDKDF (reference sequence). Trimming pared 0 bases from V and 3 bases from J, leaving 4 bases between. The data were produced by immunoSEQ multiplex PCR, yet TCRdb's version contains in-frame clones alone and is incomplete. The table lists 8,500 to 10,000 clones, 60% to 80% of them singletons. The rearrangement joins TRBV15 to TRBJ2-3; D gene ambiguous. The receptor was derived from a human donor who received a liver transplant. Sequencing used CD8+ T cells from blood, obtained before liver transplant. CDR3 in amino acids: CATSRDLTDTQYF. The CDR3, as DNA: TGTGCCACCAGCAGAGATCTAACAGATACGCAGTATTTT. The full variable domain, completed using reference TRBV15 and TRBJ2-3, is DAMVIQNPRYQVTQFGKPVTLSCSQTLNHNVMYWYQQKSSQAPKLLFHYYDKDFNNEADTPDNFQSRRPNTSFCFLDIRSPGLGDTAMYLCATSRDLTDTQYFGPGTRLTVL.